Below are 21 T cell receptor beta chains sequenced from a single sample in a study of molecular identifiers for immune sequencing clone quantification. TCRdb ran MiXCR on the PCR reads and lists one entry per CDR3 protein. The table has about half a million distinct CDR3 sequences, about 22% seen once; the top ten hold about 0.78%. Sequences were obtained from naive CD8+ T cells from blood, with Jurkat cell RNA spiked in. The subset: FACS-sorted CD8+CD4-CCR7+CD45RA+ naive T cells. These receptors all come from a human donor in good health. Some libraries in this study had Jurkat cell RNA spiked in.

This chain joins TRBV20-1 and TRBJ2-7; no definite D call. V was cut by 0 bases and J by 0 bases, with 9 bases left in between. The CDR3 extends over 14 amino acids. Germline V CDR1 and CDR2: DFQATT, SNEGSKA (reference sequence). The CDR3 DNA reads TGCAGTGCTAGAGAACCCGCTTTCTCCTACGAGCAGTACTTC. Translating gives CSAREPAFSYEQYF.

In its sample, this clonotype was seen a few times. The CDR3 DNA reads TGTGCCAGCAGCGTAGGGGTGCTGGTCACAGATACGCAGTATTTT. As protein: CASSVGVLVTDTQYF. The V gene is TRBV9, the J gene TRBJ2-3, with D unclear. Germline CDR1 reads SGDLS; CDR2 reads YYNGEE. V was trimmed by 0 bases and J by 2 bases, leaving 10 bases between them. This CDR3 spans 15 amino acids.

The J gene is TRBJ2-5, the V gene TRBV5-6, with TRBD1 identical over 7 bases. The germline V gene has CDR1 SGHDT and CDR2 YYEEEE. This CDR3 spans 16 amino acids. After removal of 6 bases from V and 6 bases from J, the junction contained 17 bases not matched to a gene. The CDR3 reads CASTYLTGTAPKTQYF. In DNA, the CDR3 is TGTGCCAGCACCTACCTAACCGGGACAGCCCCGAAGACCCAGTACTTC.

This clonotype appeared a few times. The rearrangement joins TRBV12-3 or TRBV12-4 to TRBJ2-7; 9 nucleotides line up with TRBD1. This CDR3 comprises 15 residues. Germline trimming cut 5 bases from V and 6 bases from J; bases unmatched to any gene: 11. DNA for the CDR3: TGTGCCAGCAGTCCTTCCGGGACAGGGAGCGGCGAGCAGTACTTC. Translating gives CASSPSGTGSGEQYF.

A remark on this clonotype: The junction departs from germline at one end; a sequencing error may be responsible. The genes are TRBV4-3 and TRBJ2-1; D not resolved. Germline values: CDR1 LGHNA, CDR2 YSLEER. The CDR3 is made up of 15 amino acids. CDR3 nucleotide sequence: TGCGCCAGCAGCCAAGAGCGAGCTATCTACGATGAGCAGTTCTTC. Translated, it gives CASSQERAIYDEQFF.

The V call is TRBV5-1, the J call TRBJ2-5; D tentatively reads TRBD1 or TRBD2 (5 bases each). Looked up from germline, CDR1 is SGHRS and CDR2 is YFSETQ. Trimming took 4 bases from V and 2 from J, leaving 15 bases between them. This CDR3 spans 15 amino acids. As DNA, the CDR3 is TGCGCCAGCAGCCACGTCGGGACCCCTCAAGAGACCCAGTACTTC. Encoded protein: CASSHVGTPQETQYF. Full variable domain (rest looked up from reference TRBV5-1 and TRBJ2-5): KAGVTQTPRYLIKTRGQQVTLSCSPISGHRSVSWYQQTPGQGLQFLFEYFSETQRNKGNFPGRFSGRQFSNSRSEMNVSTLELGDSALYLCASSHVGTPQETQYFGPGTRLLVL.

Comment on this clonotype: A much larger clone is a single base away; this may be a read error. In DNA, the CDR3 is TGTGCCAGCAGTTTTCTTGGCAATCAGCCCCAGCATTTT. It specifies CASSFLGNQPQHF. The gene calls are TRBV6-6 and TRBJ1-5, with unresolved D. This CDR3 is built from 13 residues. Per the germline V gene, CDR1 is MNHNY and CDR2 is SVGAGI (reference sequence). The germline V and J ends were trimmed by 4 bases and 2 bases, with 6 bases remaining between them.

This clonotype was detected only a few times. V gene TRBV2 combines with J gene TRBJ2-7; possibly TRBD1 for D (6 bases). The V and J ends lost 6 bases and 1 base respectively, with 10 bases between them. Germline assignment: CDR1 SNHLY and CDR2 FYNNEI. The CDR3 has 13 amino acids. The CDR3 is CASRPRGSYEQYF. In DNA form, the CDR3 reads TGTGCCAGCAGACCCAGGGGTTCCTACGAGCAGTACTTC.

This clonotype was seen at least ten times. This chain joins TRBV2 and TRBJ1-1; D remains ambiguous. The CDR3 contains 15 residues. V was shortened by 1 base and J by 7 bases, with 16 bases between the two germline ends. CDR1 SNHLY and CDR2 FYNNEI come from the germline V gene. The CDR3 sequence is CASSEVVLGTGEAFF. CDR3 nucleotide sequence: TGTGCCAGCAGTGAAGTGGTTTTGGGAACCGGTGAAGCTTTCTTT.

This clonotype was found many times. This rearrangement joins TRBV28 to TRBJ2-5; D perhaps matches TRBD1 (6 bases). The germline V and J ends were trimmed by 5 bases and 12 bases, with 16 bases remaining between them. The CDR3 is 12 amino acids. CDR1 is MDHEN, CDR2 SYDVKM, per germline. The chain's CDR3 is CASSRLGGPKYF. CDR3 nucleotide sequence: TGTGCCAGCAGTCGGTTAGGGGGACCCAAGTACTTC. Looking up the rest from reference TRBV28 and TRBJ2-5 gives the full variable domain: DVKVTQSSRYLVKRTGEKVFLECVQDMDHENMFWYRQDPGLGLRLIYFSYDVKMKEKGDIPEGYSVSREKKERFSLILESASTNQTSMYLCASSRLGGPKYFGPGTRLLVL.

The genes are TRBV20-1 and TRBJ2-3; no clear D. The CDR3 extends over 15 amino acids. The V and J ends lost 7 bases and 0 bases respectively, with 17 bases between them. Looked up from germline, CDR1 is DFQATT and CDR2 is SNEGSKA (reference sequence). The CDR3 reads CSVRAVLTSTDTQYF. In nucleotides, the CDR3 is TGCAGTGTTCGGGCCGTTCTGACTAGCACAGATACGCAGTATTTT.

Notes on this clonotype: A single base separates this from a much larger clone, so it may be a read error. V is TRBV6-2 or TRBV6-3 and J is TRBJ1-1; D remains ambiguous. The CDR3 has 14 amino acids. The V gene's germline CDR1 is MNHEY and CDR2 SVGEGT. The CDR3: CASSYLGMNAEAFF. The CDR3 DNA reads TGTGCCAGCAGTTACTTGGGCATGAACGCTGAAGCTTTCTTT.

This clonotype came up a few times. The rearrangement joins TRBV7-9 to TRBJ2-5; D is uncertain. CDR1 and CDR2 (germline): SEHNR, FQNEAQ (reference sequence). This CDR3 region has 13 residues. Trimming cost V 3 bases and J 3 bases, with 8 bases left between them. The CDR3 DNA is TGTGCCAGCAGCTTCGGGCCGGAAGAGACCCAGTACTTC. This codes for CASSFGPEETQYF.

The CDR3, as DNA: TGTGCCAGCAGCTTTCCCTCGCTGGGACTTTACACAGATACGCAGTATTTT. Translated, it gives CASSFPSLGLYTDTQYF. The chain links TRBV7-6 to TRBJ2-3, with a tentative D call TRBD2 (6 bases). Germline V CDR1 and CDR2: SGHVS, FNYEAQ. The V end lost 3 bases, the J end lost 2 bases, and 18 bases lay between the germline ends. CDR3 length: 17 residues.

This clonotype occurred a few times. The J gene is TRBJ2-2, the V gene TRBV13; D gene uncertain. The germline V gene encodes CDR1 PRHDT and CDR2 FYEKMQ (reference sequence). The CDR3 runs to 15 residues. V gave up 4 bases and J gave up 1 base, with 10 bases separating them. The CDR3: CASSSETENTGELFF. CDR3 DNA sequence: TGTGCCAGCAGCTCCGAGACTGAGAACACCGGGGAGCTGTTTTTT.

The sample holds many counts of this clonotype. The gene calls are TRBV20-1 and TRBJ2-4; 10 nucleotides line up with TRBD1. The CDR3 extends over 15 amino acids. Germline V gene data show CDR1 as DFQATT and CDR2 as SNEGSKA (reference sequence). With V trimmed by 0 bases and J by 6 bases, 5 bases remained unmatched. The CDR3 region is CSARDGTGARNIQYF. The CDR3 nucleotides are TGCAGTGCTAGAGACGGGACAGGGGCGAGAAACATTCAGTACTTC.

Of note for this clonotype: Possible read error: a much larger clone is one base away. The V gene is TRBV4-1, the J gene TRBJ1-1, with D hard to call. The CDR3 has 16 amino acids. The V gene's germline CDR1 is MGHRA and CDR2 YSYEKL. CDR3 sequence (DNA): TGCGCCAGCAGCCAAGATGAGACGTGGGCGAACACTGAAGCTCTCTTT. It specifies CASSQDETWANTEALF.

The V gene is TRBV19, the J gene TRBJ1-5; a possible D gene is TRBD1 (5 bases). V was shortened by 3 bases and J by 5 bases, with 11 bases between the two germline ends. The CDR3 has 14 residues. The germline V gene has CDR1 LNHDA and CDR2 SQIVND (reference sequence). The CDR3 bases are TGTGCCAGTAGTATGTTACGGGGCTATCAGCCCCAGCATTTT. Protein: CASSMLRGYQPQHF.

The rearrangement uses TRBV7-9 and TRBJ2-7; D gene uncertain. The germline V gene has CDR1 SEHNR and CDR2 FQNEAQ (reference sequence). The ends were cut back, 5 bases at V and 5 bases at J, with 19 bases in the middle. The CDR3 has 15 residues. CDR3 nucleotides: TGTGCCAGCAGCCTTTCGACCCCAGTAGACCACGAGCAGTACTTC. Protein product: CASSLSTPVDHEQYF.

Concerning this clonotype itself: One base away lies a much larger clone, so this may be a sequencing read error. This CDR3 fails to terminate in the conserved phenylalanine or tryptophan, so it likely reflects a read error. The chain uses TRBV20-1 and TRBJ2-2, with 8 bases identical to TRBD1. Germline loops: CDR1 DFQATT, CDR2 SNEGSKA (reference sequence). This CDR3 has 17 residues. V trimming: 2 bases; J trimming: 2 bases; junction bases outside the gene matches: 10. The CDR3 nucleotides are TGCAGTGCTAGACCATATGATGGACAGGGAAACACCGGGGAGCTGTTTTCT. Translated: CSARPYDGQGNTGELFS.

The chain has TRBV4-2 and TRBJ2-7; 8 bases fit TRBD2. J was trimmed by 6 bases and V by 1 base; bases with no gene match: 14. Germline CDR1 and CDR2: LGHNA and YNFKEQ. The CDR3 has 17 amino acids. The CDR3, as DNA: TGTGCCAGCAGCCAAGGAGGCCCGGGACTAGTTTTACGCGAGCAGTACTTC. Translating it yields CASSQGGPGLVLREQYF.